The sequence of this TCR beta chain was determined in a study of regulatory T cells in long-lasting Graves disease. Trimming stripped 0 bases from V and 7 bases from J, with 13 bases between. Germline V gene lookup returns CDR1 ENHRY and CDR2 SYGVKD. The CDR3 has 15 residues. This clonotype was seen more than once but under ten times. Both iRepertoire HTBI primers and Arm-PCR of CDR3 regions were used to build the TCR beta libraries. From the multiplex PCR reads, TCRdb called clonotypes with MiXCR, one entry per CDR3 protein. The sample holds about 300,000 distinct CDR3 sequences, under 25% seen once. As for time point: persistent/refractory GD, antithyroid drugs over 5 years with positive TRAb. Extracted RNA from PBMCs served as the source of the TCR library. As collected, the peripheral blood samples measured around 9 milliliters each and went into EDTA tubes.

The sequenced sample was peripheral blood mononuclear cells (PBMCs), obtained when the disease was refractory, from a patient treated with antithyroid drugs. The source is a female donor with Graves disease. This chain uses TRBV10-3 with TRBJ2-1, with D possibly matching TRBD2 (6 bases). The CDR3 sequence: CAISESNAAGNEQFF. The CDR3 DNA is TGTGCCATCAGTGAGTCGAACGCCGCGGGGAATGAGCAGTTCTTC.